Below, 9 T cell receptor beta chains from the same sample are listed, as sequenced in a study of blood T cells in healthy people across ages. A second PCR, run for about 7 to 11 cycles, used a sample-barcoded 5' primer plus a J-beta primer mix. TCRdb redid the calling of the 5' RACE reads with MiXCR, one entry per CDR3 protein. The sample lists fewer than 1.5 million distinct CDR3 sequences, approximately 40% occurring once. The sample consisted of blood. All receptors derive from a woman aged 18-35 years in good health.

The chain recombines TRBV4-1 with TRBJ2-7, with 7 bases that match TRBD1. Germline trimming cut 0 bases from V and 7 bases from J; bases unmatched to any gene: 9. The CDR3 extends over 15 amino acids. Germline V CDR1 and CDR2: MGHRA, YSYEKL. This CDR3 is CASSQDAGTANEQYF. For the CDR3, the DNA is TGCGCCAGCAGCCAAGATGCAGGGACAGCCAATGAGCAGTACTTC.

The rearrangement links TRBV5-6 to TRBJ2-4; 16 nucleotides line up with TRBD2. The CDR3 spans 18 residues. CDR1 is SGHDT and CDR2 is YYEEEE in the germline V gene. The V gene end was trimmed by 4 bases and the J gene end by 1 base; junction bases not matched to a gene: 5. CDR3 loop: CASSQGTSGRGAKNIQYF. CDR3 bases: TGTGCCAGCAGCCAGGGGACTAGCGGGAGGGGGGCCAAAAACATTCAGTACTTC. The entire variable domain, with the rest obtained from reference TRBV5-6 and TRBJ2-4, is as follows: DAGVTQSPTHLIKTRGQQVTLRCSPKSGHDTVSWYQQALGQGPQFIFQYYEEEERQRGNFPDRFSGHQFPNYSSELNVNALLLGDSALYLCASSQGTSGRGAKNIQYFGAGTRLSVL.

This clonotype was observed a handful of times. V is TRBV29-1 and J is TRBJ1-5; D uncertain. Trimming took off 3 bases at V and 2 bases at J, with 11 bases between the two ends. Germline CDR1 reads SQVTM; CDR2 reads ANQGSEA. The CDR3 length is 14 residues. CDR3 in DNA: TGCAGCGTTGAGACCGGGAAGGGCAATCAGCCCCAGCATTTT. Residues: CSVETGKGNQPQHF.

This chain uses TRBV6-6 with TRBJ2-1; TRBD2 matches at 10 bases. The length of the CDR3 is 15 residues. Germline V lookup: CDR1 MNHNY, CDR2 SVGAGI (reference sequence). V dropped 0 bases and J dropped 6; count of bases not matched to a gene: 2. The CDR3 loop is CASSYSGTSANEQFF. In DNA form, the CDR3 reads TGTGCCAGCAGTTACTCCGGGACTAGCGCCAATGAGCAGTTCTTC.

This chain connects TRBV3-1 to TRBJ2-3; D call uncertain. Germline CDR1 and CDR2: LGHDT and YNNKEL (reference sequence). Trimming pared 1 base from V and 0 bases from J, leaving 11 bases between. The CDR3 contains 16 residues. The CDR3 nucleotides are TGTGCCAGCAGCCAAGGGAGACTCGTTAGCACAGATACGCAGTATTTT. It is translated as CASSQGRLVSTDTQYF.

This clonotype was seen repeatedly, ten times or more. CDR3 amino acids: CSASDNEQFF. CDR3 in DNA: TGCAGTGCTAGCGACAATGAGCAGTTCTTC. The rearrangement joins TRBV20-1 to TRBJ2-1; D not resolved. There are 10 residues in the CDR3. CDR1 is DFQATT and CDR2 is SNEGSKA in the germline V gene (reference sequence). V dropped 3 bases and J dropped 5 bases, with 2 bases sitting between them.

This clonotype showed up just once. V and J are TRBV15 and TRBJ1-5; D uncertain. The germline CDR1 and CDR2 sequences are LNHNV and YYDKDF (reference sequence). Trimming pared 2 bases from V and 2 bases from J, leaving 10 bases between. CDR3 size: 15 residues. The CDR3 reads CATSRTTSGNQPQHF. The CDR3 region has the DNA TGTGCCACCAGCAGAACTACGTCGGGCAATCAGCCCCAGCATTTT.

J is TRBJ2-5 and V is TRBV9, with 11 bases identical to TRBD2. The DNA end lines up better with TRBJ2-7; the J call may be wrong. There are 16 residues in the CDR3. CDR1 and CDR2 (germline): SGDLS, YYNGEE. In DNA form, the CDR3 reads TGTGCCAGCAGCGTATCTCCGACTAGCGGGGACCACGAGCAGTACTTC. Translating it yields CASSVSPTSGDHEQYF.

This clonotype was found a few times. The rearrangement joins TRBV7-8 to TRBJ2-5; possibly TRBD1 for D (7 bases). The CDR3 spans 14 residues. Trimming stripped 5 bases from V and 4 bases from J, with 14 bases between. Looked up from germline, CDR1 is SGHVS and CDR2 is FQNEAQ. The CDR3 DNA is TGTGCCAGCAGCCAGCAGGGGGGTACAGAGACCCAGTACTTC. Its protein product is CASSQQGGTETQYF.